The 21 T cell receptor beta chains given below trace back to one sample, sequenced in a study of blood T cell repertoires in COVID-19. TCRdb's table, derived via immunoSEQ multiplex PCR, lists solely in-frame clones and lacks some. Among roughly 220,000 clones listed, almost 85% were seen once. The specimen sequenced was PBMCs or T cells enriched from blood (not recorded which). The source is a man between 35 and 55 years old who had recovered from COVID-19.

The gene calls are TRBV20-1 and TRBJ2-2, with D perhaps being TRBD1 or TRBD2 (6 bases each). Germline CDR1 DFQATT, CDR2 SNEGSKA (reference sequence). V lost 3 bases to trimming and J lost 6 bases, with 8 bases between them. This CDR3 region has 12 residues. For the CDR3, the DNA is TGCAGTGCTAGTGGGGGGCCCGGGGAGCTGTTTTTT. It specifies CSASGGPGELFF.

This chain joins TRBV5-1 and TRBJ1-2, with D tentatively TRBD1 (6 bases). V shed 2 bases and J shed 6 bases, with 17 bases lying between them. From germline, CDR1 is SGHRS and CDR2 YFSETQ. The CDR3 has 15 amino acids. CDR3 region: CASSLTGNRADGYTF. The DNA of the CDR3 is TGCGCCAGCAGCTTAACAGGGAATAGGGCCGATGGCTACACCTTC.

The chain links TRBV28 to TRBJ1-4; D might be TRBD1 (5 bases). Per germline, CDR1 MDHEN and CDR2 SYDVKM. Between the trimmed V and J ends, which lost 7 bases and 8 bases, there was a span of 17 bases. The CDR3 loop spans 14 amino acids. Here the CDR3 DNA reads TGTGCCAGCAAACCCACCGGGGGTTCCGAAAAACTGTTTTTT. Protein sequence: CASKPTGGSEKLFF.

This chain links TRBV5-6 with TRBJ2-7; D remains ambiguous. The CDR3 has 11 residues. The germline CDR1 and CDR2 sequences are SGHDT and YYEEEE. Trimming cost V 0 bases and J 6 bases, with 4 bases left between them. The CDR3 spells CASSLALEQYF. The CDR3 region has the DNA TGTGCCAGCAGCTTGGCCCTCGAGCAGTACTTC.

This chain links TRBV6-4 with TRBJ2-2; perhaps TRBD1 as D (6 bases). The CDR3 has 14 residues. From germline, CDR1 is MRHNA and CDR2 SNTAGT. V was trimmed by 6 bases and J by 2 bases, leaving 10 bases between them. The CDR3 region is CASSRDTNTGELFF. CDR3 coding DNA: TGTGCCAGCAGCCGGGACACAAACACCGGGGAGCTGTTTTTT.

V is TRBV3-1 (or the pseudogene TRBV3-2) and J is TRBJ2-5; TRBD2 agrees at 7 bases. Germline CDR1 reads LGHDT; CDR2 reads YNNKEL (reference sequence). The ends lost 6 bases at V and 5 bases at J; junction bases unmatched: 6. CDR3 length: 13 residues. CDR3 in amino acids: CASRRQGGETQYF. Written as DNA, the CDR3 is TGTGCCAGCAGGCGCCAGGGAGGGGAGACCCAGTACTTC.

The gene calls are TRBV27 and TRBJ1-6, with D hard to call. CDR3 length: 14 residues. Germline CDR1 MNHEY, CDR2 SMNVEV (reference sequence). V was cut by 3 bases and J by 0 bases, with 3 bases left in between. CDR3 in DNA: TGTGCCAGCAGTTTGAGCTCCTATAATTCACCCCTCCACTTT. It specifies CASSLSSYNSPLHF.

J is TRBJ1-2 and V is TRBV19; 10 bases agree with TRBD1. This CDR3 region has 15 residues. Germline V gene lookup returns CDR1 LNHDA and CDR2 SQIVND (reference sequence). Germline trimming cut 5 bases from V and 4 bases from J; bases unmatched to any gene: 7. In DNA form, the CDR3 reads TGTGCCAGTAGTGTGACAGGGGGCGATGTCTATGGCTACACCTTC. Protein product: CASSVTGGDVYGYTF.

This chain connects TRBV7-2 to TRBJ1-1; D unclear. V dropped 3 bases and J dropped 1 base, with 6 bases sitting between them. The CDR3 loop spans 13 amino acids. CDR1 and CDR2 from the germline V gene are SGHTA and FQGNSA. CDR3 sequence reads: CASSFSENTEAFF. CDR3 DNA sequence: TGTGCCAGCAGCTTTTCAGAGAACACTGAAGCTTTCTTT. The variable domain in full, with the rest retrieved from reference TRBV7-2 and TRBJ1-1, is GAGVSQSPSNKVTEKGKDVELRCDPISGHTALYWYRQSLGQGLEFLIYFQGNSAPDKSGLPSDRFSAERTGGSVSTLTIQRTQQEDSAVYLCASSFSENTEAFFGQGTRLTVV.

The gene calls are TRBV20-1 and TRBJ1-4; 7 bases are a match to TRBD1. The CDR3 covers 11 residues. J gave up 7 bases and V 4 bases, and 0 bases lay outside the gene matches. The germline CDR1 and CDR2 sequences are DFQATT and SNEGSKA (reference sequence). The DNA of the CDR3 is TGCAGTGCTACAGGGGGTGAAAAACTGTTTTTT. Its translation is CSATGGEKLFF.

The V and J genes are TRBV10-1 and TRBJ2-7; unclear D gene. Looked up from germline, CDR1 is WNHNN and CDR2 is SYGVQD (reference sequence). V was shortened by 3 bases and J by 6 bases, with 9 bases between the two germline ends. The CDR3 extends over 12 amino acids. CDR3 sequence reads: CASSDPRGEQYF. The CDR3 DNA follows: TGCGCCAGCAGTGACCCCCGCGGCGAGCAGTACTTC.

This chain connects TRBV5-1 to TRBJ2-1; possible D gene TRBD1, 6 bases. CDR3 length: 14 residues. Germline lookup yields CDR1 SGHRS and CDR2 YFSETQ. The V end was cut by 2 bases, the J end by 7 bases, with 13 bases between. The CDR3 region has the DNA TGCGCCAGCAGCTTACAGGGAGACAGGAATGAGCAGTTCTTC. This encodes CASSLQGDRNEQFF.

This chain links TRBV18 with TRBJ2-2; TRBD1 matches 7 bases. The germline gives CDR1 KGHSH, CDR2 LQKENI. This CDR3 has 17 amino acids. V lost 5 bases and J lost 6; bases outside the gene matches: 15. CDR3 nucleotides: TGTGCCAGCTCATCGTTGACAGGGCCCCTATCTTCCGGGGAGCTGTTTTTT. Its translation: CASSSLTGPLSSGELFF.

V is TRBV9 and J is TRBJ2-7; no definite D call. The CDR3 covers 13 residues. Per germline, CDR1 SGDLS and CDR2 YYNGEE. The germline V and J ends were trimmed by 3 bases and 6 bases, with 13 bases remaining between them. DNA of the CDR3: TGTGCCAGCAGCGGTCTCGTGTCCGGCGAGCAGTACTTC. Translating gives CASSGLVSGEQYF.

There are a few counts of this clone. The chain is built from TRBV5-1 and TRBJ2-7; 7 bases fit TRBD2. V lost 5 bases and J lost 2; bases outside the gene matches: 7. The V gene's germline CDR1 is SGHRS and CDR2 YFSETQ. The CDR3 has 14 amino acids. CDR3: CASREAGIAYEQYF. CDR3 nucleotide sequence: TGCGCCAGCAGAGAAGCGGGAATTGCCTACGAGCAGTACTTC. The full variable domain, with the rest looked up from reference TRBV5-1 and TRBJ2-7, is KAGVTQTPRYLIKTRGQQVTLSCSPISGHRSVSWYQQTPGQGLQFLFEYFSETQRNKGNFPGRFSGRQFSNSRSEMNVSTLELGDSALYLCASREAGIAYEQYFGPGTRLTVT.

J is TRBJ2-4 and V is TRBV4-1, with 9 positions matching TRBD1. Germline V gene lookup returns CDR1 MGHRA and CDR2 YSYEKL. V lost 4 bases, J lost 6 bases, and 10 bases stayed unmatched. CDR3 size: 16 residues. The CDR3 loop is CASSPLTGGRGNIQYF. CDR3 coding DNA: TGCGCCAGCAGCCCCCTCACAGGGGGCCGGGGAAACATTCAGTACTTC.

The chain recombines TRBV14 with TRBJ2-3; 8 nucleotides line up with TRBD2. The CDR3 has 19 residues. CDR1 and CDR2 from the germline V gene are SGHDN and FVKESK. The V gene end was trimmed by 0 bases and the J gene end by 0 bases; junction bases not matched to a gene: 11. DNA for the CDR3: TGTGCCAGCAGCCAAGATCTCGGGCCAGCGGGGGCTAGCACAGATACGCAGTATTTT. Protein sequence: CASSQDLGPAGASTDTQYF.

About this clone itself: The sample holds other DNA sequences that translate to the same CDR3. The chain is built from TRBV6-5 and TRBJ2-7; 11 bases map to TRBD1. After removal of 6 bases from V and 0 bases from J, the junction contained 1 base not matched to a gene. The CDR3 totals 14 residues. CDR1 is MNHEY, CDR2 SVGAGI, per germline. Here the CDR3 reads CASRGQGDSYEQYF. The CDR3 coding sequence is TGTGCCAGCAGGGGACAGGGGGACTCCTACGAGCAGTACTTC.

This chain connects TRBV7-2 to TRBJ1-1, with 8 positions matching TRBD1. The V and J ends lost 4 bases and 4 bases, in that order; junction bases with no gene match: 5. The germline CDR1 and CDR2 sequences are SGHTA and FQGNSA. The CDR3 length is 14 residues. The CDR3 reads CASSSTGGGTEAFF. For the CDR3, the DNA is TGTGCCAGCAGCTCCACAGGGGGAGGCACTGAAGCTTTCTTT.

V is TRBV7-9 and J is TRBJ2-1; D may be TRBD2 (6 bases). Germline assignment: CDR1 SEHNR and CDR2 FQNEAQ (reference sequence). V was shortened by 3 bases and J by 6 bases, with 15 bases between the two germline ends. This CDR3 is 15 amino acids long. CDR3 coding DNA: TGTGCCAGCAGCTTCCGGGGGAGCCATTCCAATGAGCAGTTCTTC. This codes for CASSFRGSHSNEQFF. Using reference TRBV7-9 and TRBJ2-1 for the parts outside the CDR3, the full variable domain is DTGVSQNPRHKITKRGQNVTFRCDPISEHNRLYWYRQTLGQGPEFLTYFQNEAQLEKSRLLSDRFSAERPKGSFSTLEIQRTEQGDSAMYLCASSFRGSHSNEQFFGPGTRLTVL.

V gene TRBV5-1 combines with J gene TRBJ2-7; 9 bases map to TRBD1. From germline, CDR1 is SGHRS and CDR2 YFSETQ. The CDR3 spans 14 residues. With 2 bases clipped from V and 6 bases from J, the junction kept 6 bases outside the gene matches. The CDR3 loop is CASSLQGAGAEQYF. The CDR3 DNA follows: TGCGCCAGCAGCTTACAGGGGGCGGGAGCCGAGCAGTACTTC.